The entry that follows covers one T cell receptor beta chain sequence. Its recognized antigen is unknown. One base away there is no much larger clone; base qualities are not given. The germline V gene specifies SGHRS as CDR1 and YFSETQ as CDR2. Here V drops 1 base and J drops 5 bases, and the junction holds 10 bases not matched to any gene. Counted from cysteine to phenylalanine, this CDR3 has 16 amino acids. The DNA shown is the 48-base CDR3, in frame from base 1. The cohort consisted of 600 or so healthy bone marrow donors. All cohort members were sampled while nominally healthy, although unrecorded immune exposures were likely present. The donor was CMV seropositive and was included in the group of 300 or so seropositive cohort members. A peripheral blood sample was provided by each donor, and peripheral blood mononuclear cells were used for TCR beta sequencing. The Qiagen DNeasy Blood Extraction Kit was used to extract genomic DNA from the blood cell samples.

Libraries were constructed by the immunoSEQ multiplex PCR assay. A mixture of 60 forward primers for TCR Vbeta segments and 13 reverse primers for TCR Jbeta segments was used in the multiplex PCR. Amplification of the CDR3 region of rearranged TCR beta genes was performed with a multiplex PCR assay on genomic DNA. On the Illumina HiSeq System, the amplified TCR beta libraries were sequenced as 87-base-pair reads. The paper's data handling went like this. A later analysis tallied roughly 78 million unique TCR beta chains across the roughly 610 repertoires, and some 12 million of those chains were shared by two or more donors. Raw reads were error-corrected and collapsed into unique sequences by a nearest-neighbor algorithm in which closely related sequences were merged to remove PCR and sequencing errors. CDR3 sequences were aligned to IMGT reference sequences to assign V, D and J gene segments. For a sequence to be retained, a match of at least six nucleotides was required to both a V gene segment and a J gene segment. A rearrangement was called productive if the CDR3 had no stop codons and remained in frame with V and J, and every other rearrangement was called non-productive. CDR3 was defined by IMGT convention, running from the second conserved V-encoded cysteine to the conserved J-encoded phenylalanine. Sequences without an unambiguous match to a single V gene segment were excluded from the earlier analysis of several hundred of the donors. An earlier analysis of a few hundred of the donors called V segments functional above 56.7% productive rearrangements and segregating when the between-donor standard deviation exceeded 5%. To diagnose cytomegalovirus status from the catalog of TCR beta chain sequences, a statistical classification framework was built. In a later analysis, V and J genes were assigned by comparing TCR nucleotide sequences against IMGT/GENE-DB human TR gene sequences. The TCRdist pipeline was used in a later analysis to assign CDR3 sequences and most-parsimonious VDJ recombination scenarios. In a later analysis, each TCR beta chain was defined by its CDR3 amino acid sequence together with its V-gene family, and reads lacking a unique V-gene family were excluded. A later analysis removed several hundred highly shared, low-generation-probability nucleotide sequences to deal with suspected cross-contamination and a sequencing artifact. In a later analysis, a clonal expansion index was calculated for each public chain from normalized within-repertoire ranks of inferred template counts. In a later analysis, generation probabilities were computed with a VDJ recombination model fitted to out-of-frame rearrangements, and the resulting probabilities were checked against IGoR. Hypergeometric tests were used in a later analysis to score TCR-TCR, TCR-HLA and TCR-CMV co-occurrence, with a repertoire-size bias correction applied to the TCR pairs. A later analysis estimated false discovery rates by permuting HLA or CMV assignments 20 times. A later analysis grouped co-occurring TCRs with DBSCAN, adding TCRdist sequence similarity when clustering within HLA-allele-positive subsets. Repertoires with fewer than 30,000 or more than 120,000 public chains, plus five repertoires with anomalous nucleotide sharing, were excluded from co-occurrence clustering. TCRdb holds this immuneACCESS table with in-frame rearrangements only. Some clones are missing; in checked studies, unresolved V genes explain under half, and the rest has no known cause. That table furnishes V, J and clone size, whereas the DNA furnished D and trimming. The table for this sample lists about 160,000 clones; about 76% of them were counted only once. The ten most abundant clones make up over 2% of the sample.

This record belongs to a study of cytomegalovirus exposure and HLA in healthy donors (dated by TCRdb to about 2017). In the study overall: According to an earlier analysis of 550 to 750 of the donors, about 179 million T cells yielded roughly 100 million unique TCR beta sequences and more than 250 Gb of sequence data. An early release that covered fewer than 800 HLA-typed donors contained about 300 gigabases of sequencing data and some 87 million unique TCR sequences. Of the roughly 410 genotyped donors, 65% to 90% were placed in the genetic ancestry cluster associated with self-reported Caucasian donors. The study aimed to test whether signatures of past pathogen exposure could be identified by cataloging public T cell receptors. The study used immunosequencing to profile the T cell repertoires of 600 to 850 subjects and linked those repertoires to cytomegalovirus serostatus. In addition to the first cohort of approximately 650 subjects, a separate validation cohort of approximately 130 different subjects was used. The study combined high-throughput TCR immunosequencing, statistical association of individual TCRs with disease status, and machine learning to predict cytomegalovirus infection status. In a later analysis, previously published TCR beta repertoires from 600 to 850 donors were re-analyzed and high-resolution HLA genotyping was added so that TCR occurrence patterns could be studied. The later analysis used no new phenotypic data to find candidate immune exposures, relying instead on TCR beta sequences and their occurrence across donors. To decide whether each TCR beta V gene segment behaved as functional or pseudogenic, an earlier analysis of over 500 of the donors relied on high-throughput TCR beta sequencing. Alongside the repertoire data, information on donor age, sex, ethnicity and CMV serostatus was compiled. In a later genetic analysis, genome-wide SNP genotypes for about 55% of the roughly 700 donors were used, and that subset was treated as a discovery cohort. All discovery cohort repertoires had been generated using a single sequencing platform. HLA typing included class I and class II loci at four-digit resolution. Typing coverage differed by locus: A, B, C, DRB1 and DQB1 were typed in roughly 620-630 donors, DQA1 in about 510, DPA1 in approximately 610, and DPB1 in 472. A handful of DR-DQ haplotypes were handled as single units for association and clustering because linkage in the cohort was strong. Among 300 to 500 genotyped donors of the cohort, an average of around 240,000 unique TCR beta nucleotide sequences was sequenced per donor, of which about 19% were non-productive.

Points the paper makes about the study in general: A later genetic analysis reported fewer N-insertions in productive TCRs among donors in an Asian-associated ancestry cluster than the approximately 670-donor mean. The 87-base-pair reads could not distinguish some IMGT-functional V segments, including TRBV6-2 and TRBV6-3, so those segments were excluded. Correlated functional status among segregating V segments might be attributable to linkage disequilibrium, but an unknown experimental factor could not be ruled out. In a later analysis, HLA-associated TCR beta chains showed more clonal expansion and lower generation probabilities than non-associated chains that were equally common. A further reported finding was that TCR beta sequences accurately predicted the HLA-A and HLA-B alleles for most subjects in the first cohort. Across donors, most TCR sequences were observed very rarely, whereas some public TCRs were present in many individuals. The cohort was sequenced for TCR beta chains only, and without alpha or paired-chain data the features that could be detected were limited. The classifier was reported to diagnose cytomegalovirus status with high specificity and sensitivity in both the original cohort and the validation cohort. The authors suggested that the approach could potentially be generalized to other disease states and immunological phenotypes. A group of highly shared sequence variants was considered likely to be a technical artifact of the sequencing pipeline. Broadly in line with IMGT annotations, most TCR beta V segments showed up in productive rearrangements about 87% or about 30% of the time in an earlier analysis of 587 of the donors. At a false discovery rate of 0.05, a later analysis linked roughly 17,000 TCR beta sequences to specific HLA alleles. Because counts were too low, seventeen rarely observed V segments, including chromosome 9 orphons, were excluded from the earlier analysis of fewer than 650 of the donors. The presence/absence analyses assumed that sequencing depth was roughly uniform across donors, and that assumption may not be true. A later analysis found that TCR association rates varied across HLA loci, with DRB1 alleles showing the most associated TCRs and HLA-C alleles the fewest. A later analysis reported that several top co-occurrence clusters appeared linked to parvovirus B19, influenza, CMV and Epstein-Barr virus. The study gave a list of 150 to 200 TCR beta chains associated with cytomegalovirus. CMV serostatus was the only immune exposure information available for the cohort. In vitro tests confirmed that three of the cytomegalovirus-associated TCR beta chains recognize cytomegalovirus antigens. According to a later analysis, most CMV-associated TCR beta chains appeared to be HLA-restricted, and the HLA associations seemed to be driven largely by CMV exposure. Strong co-occurrence of HLA alleles, especially DR and DQ, made assigning TCR associations to individual alleles difficult. HLA typing was unavailable for some donors at each locus, so association tests used only the typed subset. V-gene and J-gene trimming of TCR beta chains was associated with a missense DCLRE1C variant in a later genetic analysis, and the association was replicated in an independent cohort.

This sequence was found in a woman in her 40s in good health and CMV-seropositive. The rearranged segments are TRBV5-1 and TRBJ2-5, with 8 central nucleotides matching TRBD1. The sample was PBMCs. The CDR3 here reads CASSLSSTGGRETQYF. The DNA sequence is as follows: TGCGCCAGCAGCTTGAGTTCTACAGGGGGTAGGGAGACCCAGTACTTC.